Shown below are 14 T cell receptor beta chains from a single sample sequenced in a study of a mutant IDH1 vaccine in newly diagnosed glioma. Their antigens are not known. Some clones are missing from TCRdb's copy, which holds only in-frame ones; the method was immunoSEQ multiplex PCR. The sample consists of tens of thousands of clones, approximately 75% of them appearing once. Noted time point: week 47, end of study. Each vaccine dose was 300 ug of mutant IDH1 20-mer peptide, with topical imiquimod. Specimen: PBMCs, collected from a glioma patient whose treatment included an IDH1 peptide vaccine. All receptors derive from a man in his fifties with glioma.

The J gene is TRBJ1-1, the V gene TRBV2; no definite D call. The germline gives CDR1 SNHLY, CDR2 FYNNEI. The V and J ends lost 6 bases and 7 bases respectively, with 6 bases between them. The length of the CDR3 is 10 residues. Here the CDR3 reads CASRQIEAFF. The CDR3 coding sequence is TGTGCCAGCAGGCAGATTGAAGCTTTCTTT.

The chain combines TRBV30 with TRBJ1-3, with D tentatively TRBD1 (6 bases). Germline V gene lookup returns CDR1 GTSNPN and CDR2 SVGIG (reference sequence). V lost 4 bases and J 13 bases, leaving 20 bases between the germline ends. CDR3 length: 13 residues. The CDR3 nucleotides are TGTGCCTGGATGGCGGAGGGACAAGGTCGAATATATTTT. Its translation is CAWMAEGQGRIYF.

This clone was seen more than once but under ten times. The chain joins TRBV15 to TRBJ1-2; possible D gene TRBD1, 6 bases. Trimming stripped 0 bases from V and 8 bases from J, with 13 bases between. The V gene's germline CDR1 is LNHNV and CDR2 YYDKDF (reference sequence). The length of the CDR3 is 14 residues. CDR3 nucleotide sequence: TGTGCCACCAGCAGAGATCACAGGGAAGGCGGCTACACCTTC. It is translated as CATSRDHREGGYTF. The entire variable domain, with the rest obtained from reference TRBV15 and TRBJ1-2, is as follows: DAMVIQNPRYQVTQFGKPVTLSCSQTLNHNVMYWYQQKSSQAPKLLFHYYDKDFNNEADTPDNFQSRRPNTSFCFLDIRSPGLGDTAMYLCATSRDHREGGYTFGSGTRLTVV.

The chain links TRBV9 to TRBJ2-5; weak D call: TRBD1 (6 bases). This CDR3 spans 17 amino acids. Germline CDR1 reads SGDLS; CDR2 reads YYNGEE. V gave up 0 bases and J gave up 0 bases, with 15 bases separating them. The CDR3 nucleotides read TGTGCCAGCAGCGTAGACCCAGGGGCTGGGTACCAAGAGACCCAGTACTTC. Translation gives CASSVDPGAGYQETQYF.

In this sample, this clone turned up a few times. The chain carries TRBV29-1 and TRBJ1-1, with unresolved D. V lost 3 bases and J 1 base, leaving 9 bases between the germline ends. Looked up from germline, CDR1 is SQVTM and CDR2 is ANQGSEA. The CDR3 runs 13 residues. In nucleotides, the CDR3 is TGCAGCGTTGACGAGCAGAAGAACACTGAAGCTTTCTTT. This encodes CSVDEQKNTEAFF.

CDR3 in amino acids: CASSSPGDYGYTF. CDR3 coding DNA: TGTGCCAGCAGTTCCCCAGGAGACTATGGCTACACCTTC. This chain links TRBV28 with TRBJ1-2; D unresolved. This CDR3 comprises 13 residues. Germline V gene lookup returns CDR1 MDHEN and CDR2 SYDVKM. V shed 4 bases and J shed 3 bases, with 9 bases lying between them.

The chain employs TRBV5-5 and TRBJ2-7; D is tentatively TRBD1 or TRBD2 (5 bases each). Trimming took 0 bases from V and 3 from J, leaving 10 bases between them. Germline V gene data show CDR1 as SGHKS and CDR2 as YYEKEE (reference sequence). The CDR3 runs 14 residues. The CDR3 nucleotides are TGTGCCAGCAGCTTGGCGAGAGGGGACTACGAGCAGTACTTC. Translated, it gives CASSLARGDYEQYF.

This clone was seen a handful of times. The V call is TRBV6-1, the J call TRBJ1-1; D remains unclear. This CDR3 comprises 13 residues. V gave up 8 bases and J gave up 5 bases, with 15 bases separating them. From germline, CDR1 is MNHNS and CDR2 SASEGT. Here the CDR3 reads CASGADGGTEAFF. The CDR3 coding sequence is TGTGCCAGCGGCGCGGACGGCGGGACTGAAGCTTTCTTT.

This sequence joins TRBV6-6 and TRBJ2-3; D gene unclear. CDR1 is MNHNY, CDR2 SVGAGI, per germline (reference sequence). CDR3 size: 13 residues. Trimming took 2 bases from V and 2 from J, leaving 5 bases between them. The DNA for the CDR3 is TGTGCCAGCAGTTACACACACACAGATACGCAGTATTTT. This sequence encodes CASSYTHTDTQYF.

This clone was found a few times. The CDR3 is CAISGDRGLEAFF. Written as DNA, the CDR3 is TGTGCCATCAGTGGTGACAGGGGGCTTGAAGCTTTCTTT. The V gene is TRBV10-3, the J gene TRBJ1-1, with 10 positions matching TRBD1. With 4 bases clipped from V and 7 bases from J, the junction kept 3 bases outside the gene matches. From germline, CDR1 is ENHRY and CDR2 SYGVKD. The CDR3 covers 13 residues.

The CDR3 coding sequence is TGCGCCAGCAGCCAAGGCCCGGGGGCCAGCAATCAGCCCCAGCATTTT. Protein: CASSQGPGASNQPQHF. The chain couples TRBV4-1 to TRBJ1-5; tentative D call: TRBD1 (6 bases). V lost 1 base to trimming and J lost 1 base, with 11 bases between them. CDR1 is MGHRA and CDR2 is YSYEKL in the germline V gene. This CDR3 has 16 amino acids.

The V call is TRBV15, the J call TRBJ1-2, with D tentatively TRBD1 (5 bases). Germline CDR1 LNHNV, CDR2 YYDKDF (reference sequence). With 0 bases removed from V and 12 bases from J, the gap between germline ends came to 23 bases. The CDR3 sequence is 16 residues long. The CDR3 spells CATSRDRGRLNGWNTF. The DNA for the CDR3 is TGTGCCACCAGCAGAGATAGGGGCAGACTCAACGGGTGGAACACCTTC.

The CDR3 here is CASSSSLGRDGFTF. Written as DNA, the CDR3 is TGTGCCAGCAGCTCGAGCCTCGGCCGGGACGGTTTCACCTTC. J is TRBJ1-2 and V is TRBV7-8, with D tentatively TRBD1 (5 bases). V was shortened by 4 bases and J by 13 bases, with 22 bases between the two germline ends. Germline CDR1 SGHVS, CDR2 FQNEAQ. The CDR3 sequence is 14 residues long. The complete variable domain, with remaining parts taken from reference TRBV7-8 and TRBJ1-2, reads GAGVSQSPRYKVAKRGQDVALRCDPISGHVSLFWYQQALGQGPEFLTYFQNEAQLDKSGLPSDRFFAERPEGSVSTLKIQRTQQEDSAVYLCASSSSLGRDGFTFGSGTRLTVV.

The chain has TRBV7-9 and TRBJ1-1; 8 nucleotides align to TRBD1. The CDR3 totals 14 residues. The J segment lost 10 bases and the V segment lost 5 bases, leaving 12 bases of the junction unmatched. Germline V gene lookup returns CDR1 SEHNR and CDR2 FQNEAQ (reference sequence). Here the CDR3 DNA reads TGTGCCAGCAGCCGAGGGACAGGCCCCCCTCGAGCTTTCTTT. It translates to CASSRGTGPPRAFF.